This T cell receptor beta chain was identified in a study of PD-L1 blockade in urothelial cancer. The CDR3 contains 14 residues. V was pared by 10 bases and J by 1 base, with 17 bases between. The V gene's germline CDR1 is MDHEN and CDR2 SYDVKM. Disease in patients was locally advanced or metastatic urothelial carcinoma. Sample numbers ranged from 1 to 8 per patient, encompassing pretreatment and on-treatment collections. Assay: immunoSEQ multiplex PCR; the TCRdb copy retains only in-frame clones and omits some. The sample holds 50,000 to 60,000 clones; just over 85% are singletons and the top ten take roughly 2.9%.

The TCR was taken from a man aged 50 or older with urothelial cancer. Sequenced here: PBMCs, sampled around atezolizumab (anti-PD-L1) treatment. The V call is TRBV28, the J call TRBJ2-7; weak D call: TRBD1 (6 bases). The CDR3 DNA is TGTGCCACCGGACAGCACGACGGATCCTACGAGCAGTACTTC. This sequence encodes CATGQHDGSYEQYF.